The clone carrying this TCR beta chain has only a few counts. Antigen: not known. The data originate from a study of identical twins. Study-wide points: Out-of-frame beta chain sequences displayed weaker excess sharing between twins. Without tracking the same donors, conclusions rested on cross-sectional statistical analysis.

TCRdb independently ran MiXCR on the 5' RACE reads; one entry per CDR3 protein. Among about 900,000 distinct CDR3 sequences listed, 12% were seen once. CDR1 and CDR2 (germline): MNHEY, SVGAGI. CDR3 length: 18 residues. The V end was cut by 4 bases, the J end by 3 bases, with 23 bases between. This same sample was also taken into another study, of yellow fever vaccine responses in identical twins.

Input material: PBMCs. The source of this sequence is a woman between 18 and 29 years old in good health. This chain uses TRBV6-5 with TRBJ2-3; possibly TRBD1 for D (7 bases). The CDR3 sequence: CASSWVRRGQRKTDTQYF. CDR3 DNA: TGTGCCAGCAGTTGGGTCCGGAGGGGGCAACGAAAAACAGATACGCAGTATTTT.